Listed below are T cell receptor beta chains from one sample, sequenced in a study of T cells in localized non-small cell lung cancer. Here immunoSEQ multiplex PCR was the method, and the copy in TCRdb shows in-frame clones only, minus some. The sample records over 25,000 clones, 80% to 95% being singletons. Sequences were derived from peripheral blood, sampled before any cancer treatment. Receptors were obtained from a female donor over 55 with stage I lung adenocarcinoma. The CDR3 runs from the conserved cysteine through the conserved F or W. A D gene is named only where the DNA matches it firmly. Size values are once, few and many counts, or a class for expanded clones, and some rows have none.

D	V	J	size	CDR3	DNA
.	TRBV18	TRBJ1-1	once	CASSPPGSLEAFF	TGTGCCAGCTCACCACCAGGCAGCCTTGAAGCTTTCTTT
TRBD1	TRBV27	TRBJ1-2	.	CASNPGTGVGYTF	TGTGCCAGCAACCCTGGGACAGGGGTAGGCTACACCTTC
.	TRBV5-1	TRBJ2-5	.	CASSLGPSREETQYF	TGCGCCAGCAGCTTGGGACCCTCGCGGGAAGAGACCCAGTACTTC
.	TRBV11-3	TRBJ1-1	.	CASRPSGQSNTEAFF	TGTGCCAGCAGACCCTCCGGTCAGTCGAACACTGAAGCTTTCTTT
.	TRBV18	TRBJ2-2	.	CASSREGTGELFF	TGTGCCAGCTCACGAGAAGGTACCGGGGAGCTGTTTTTT
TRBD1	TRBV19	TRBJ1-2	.	CASSGSGTGAGYTF	TGTGCCAGTAGTGGGTCGGGGACAGGGGCCGGCTACACCTTC
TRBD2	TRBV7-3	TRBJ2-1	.	CASSYEAGDYNEQFF	TGTGCCAGCAGCTACGAGGCGGGGGACTACAATGAGCAGTTCTTC
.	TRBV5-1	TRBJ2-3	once	CTSSGTSTDTQYF	TGCACTTCTTCAGGCACTAGCACAGATACGCAGTATTTT
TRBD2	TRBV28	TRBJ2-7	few	CASGTANNYEQYF	TGTGCGAGCGGGACGGCGAATAACTACGAGCAGTACTTC
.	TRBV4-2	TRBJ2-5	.	CASSQDFGAGRETQYF	TGTGCCAGCAGCCAAGATTTCGGGGCAGGGAGGGAGACCCAGTACTTC
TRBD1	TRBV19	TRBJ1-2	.	CASRQGETTNYGYTF	TGTGCCAGTAGGCAGGGGGAAACGACTAACTATGGCTACACCTTC
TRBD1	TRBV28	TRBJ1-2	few	CASSFSVGQNYGYTF	TGTGCCAGCAGTTTTAGTGTGGGACAGAACTATGGCTACACCTTC
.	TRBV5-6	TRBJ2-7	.	CASSFASEGEQYF	TGTGCCAGCAGCTTCGCGTCGGAGGGAGAACAGTACTTC
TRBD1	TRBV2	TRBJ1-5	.	CASRLTGQDLAPQHF	TGTGCCAGCAGGTTAACGGGACAGGACCTGGCGCCCCAGCATTTT
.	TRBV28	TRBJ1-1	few	CASRLQGRVTEAFF	TGTGCCAGCCGGCTTCAAGGTAGAGTCACTGAAGCTTTCTTT
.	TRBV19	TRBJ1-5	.	CASSAHPDGNQPQHF	TGTGCCAGTAGTGCTCACCCGGACGGGAATCAGCCCCAGCATTTT
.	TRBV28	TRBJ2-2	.	CASSLLRGTGELFF	TGTGCCAGCAGTTTATTACGGGGCACCGGGGAGCTGTTTTTT
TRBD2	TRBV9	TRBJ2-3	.	CASSVSAGGKTDTQYF	TGTGCCAGCAGCGTTTCAGCGGGGGGGAAGACAGATACGCAGTATTTT
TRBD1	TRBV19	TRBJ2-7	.	CASSMAYRGEQYF	TGTGCCAGTAGTATGGCCTACAGGGGCGAGCAGTACTTC
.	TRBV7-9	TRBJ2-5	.	CASSPGPGGVERETQYF	TGTGCCAGCAGCCCGGGCCCGGGCGGGGTCGAAAGAGAGACCCAGTACTTC
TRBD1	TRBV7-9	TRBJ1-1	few	CASSTRTGVNTEAFF	TGTGCCAGCAGCACACGGACAGGGGTGAACACTGAAGCTTTCTTT
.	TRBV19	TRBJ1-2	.	CASSFTDNYGYTF	TGTGCCAGTAGTTTCACGGATAACTATGGCTACACCTTC
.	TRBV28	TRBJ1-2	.	CASSPPGYTF	TGTGCCAGCAGTCCCCCCGGCTACACCTTC
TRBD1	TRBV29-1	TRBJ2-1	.	CSVAPEPWTGDVPYNEQFF	TGCAGCGTCGCCCCCGAACCTTGGACAGGGGACGTACCCTACAATGAGCAGTTCTTC
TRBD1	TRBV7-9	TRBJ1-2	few	CASGMDRWYGYTF	TGTGCCAGCGGAATGGACAGGTGGTATGGCTACACCTTC
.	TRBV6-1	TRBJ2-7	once	CASSEIGYTEQYF	TGTGCCAGCAGTGAAATTGGCTATACCGAGCAGTACTTC
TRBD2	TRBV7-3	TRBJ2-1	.	CASSATGLAVNNEQFF	TGTGCCAGCAGCGCGACCGGACTAGCGGTAAACAATGAGCAGTTCTTC
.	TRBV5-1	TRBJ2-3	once	CASSLHLSTDTQYF	TGCGCCAGCAGCTTGCACCTTAGCACAGATACGCAGTATTTT
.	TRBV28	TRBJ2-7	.	CASSLGGGDEQYF	TGTGCCAGCAGTTTAGGGGGCGGCGACGAGCAGTACTTC
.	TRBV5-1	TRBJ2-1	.	CASSQNTRGTNNEQFF	TGCGCCAGCAGCCAGAATACTAGGGGTACGAACAATGAGCAGTTCTTC
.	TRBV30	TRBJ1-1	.	CAWSVKRVITEAFF	TGTGCCTGGAGTGTAAAACGAGTTATCACTGAAGCTTTCTTT
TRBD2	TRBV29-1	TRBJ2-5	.	CSVEGTSRQETQYF	TGCAGCGTTGAGGGGACTAGCAGACAAGAGACCCAGTACTTC
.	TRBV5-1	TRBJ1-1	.	CASSVTANTEAFF	TGCGCCAGCAGCGTGACAGCGAACACTGAAGCTTTCTTT
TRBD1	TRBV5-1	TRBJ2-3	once	CASRQGSTDTQYF	TGCGCCAGCCGACAGGGAAGCACAGATACGCAGTATTTT
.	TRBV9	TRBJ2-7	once	CASSDGTPYEQYF	TGTGCCAGCAGCGACGGGACCCCCTACGAGCAGTACTTC
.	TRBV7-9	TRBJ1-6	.	CASSDGRVHNSPLHF	TGTGCCAGCAGCGACGGGAGGGTCCATAATTCACCCCTCCACTTT
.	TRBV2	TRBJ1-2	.	CASTGTRGRRYGYTF	TGTGCCAGCACCGGAACAAGAGGGCGACGCTATGGCTACACCTTC
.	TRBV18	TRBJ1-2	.	CASSPERGYGYTF	TGTGCCAGCTCACCCGAAAGGGGGTATGGCTACACCTTC
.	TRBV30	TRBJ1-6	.	CAWSSTGIYNSPLHF	TGTGCCTGGAGTTCTACAGGGATCTATAATTCACCCCTCCACTTT
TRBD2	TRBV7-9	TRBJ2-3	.	CASSWTSSTDTQYF	TGTGCCAGCAGCTGGACTAGTAGCACAGATACGCAGTATTTT
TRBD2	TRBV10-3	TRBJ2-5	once	CAISDSTSGGVVGQETQYF	TGTGCCATCAGTGATTCGACTAGCGGGGGGGTAGTGGGGCAAGAGACCCAGTACTTC
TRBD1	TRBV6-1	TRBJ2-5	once	CASSEATDRIQETQYF	TGTGCCAGCAGTGAAGCAACGGACAGGATCCAAGAGACCCAGTACTTC
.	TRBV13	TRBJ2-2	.	CASSLNGRAGELFF	TGTGCCAGCAGCTTAAATGGTCGTGCCGGGGAGCTGTTTTTT
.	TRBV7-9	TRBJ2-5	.	CASSLSDLQETQYF	TGTGCCAGCAGCTTATCTGACTTGCAAGAGACCCAGTACTTC
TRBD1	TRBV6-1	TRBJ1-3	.	CASSVERDRGGNTIYF	TGTGCCAGCAGTGTCGAGAGGGACAGGGGTGGAAACACCATATATTTT
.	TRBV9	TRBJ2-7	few	CASSAPWGNEQYF	TGTGCCAGCAGCGCCCCTTGGGGCAACGAGCAGTACTTC
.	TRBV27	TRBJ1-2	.	CASSLTPDFYGYTF	TGTGCCAGCAGTTTAACCCCTGATTTCTATGGCTACACCTTC
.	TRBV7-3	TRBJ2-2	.	CASSLVTGELFF	TGTGCCAGCAGCTTAGTCACCGGGGAGCTGTTTTTT